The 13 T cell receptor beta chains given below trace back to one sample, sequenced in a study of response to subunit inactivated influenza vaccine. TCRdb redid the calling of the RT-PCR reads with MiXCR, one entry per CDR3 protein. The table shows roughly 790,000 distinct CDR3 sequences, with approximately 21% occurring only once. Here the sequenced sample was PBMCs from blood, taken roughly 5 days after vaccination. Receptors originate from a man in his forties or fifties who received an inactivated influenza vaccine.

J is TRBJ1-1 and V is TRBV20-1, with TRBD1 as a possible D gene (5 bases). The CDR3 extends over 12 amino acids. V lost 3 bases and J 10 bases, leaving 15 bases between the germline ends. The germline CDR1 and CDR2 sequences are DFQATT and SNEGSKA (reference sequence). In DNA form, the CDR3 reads TGCAGTGCTAGGATCCCGGGGGTGAGAGCTTTCTTT. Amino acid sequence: CSARIPGVRAFF.

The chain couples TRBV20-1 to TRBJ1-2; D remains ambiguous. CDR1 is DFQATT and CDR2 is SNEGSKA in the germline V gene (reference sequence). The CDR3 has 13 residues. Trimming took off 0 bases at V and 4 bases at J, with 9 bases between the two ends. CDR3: CSARDQVSYGYTF. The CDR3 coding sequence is TGCAGTGCTAGAGATCAAGTCTCCTATGGCTACACCTTC.

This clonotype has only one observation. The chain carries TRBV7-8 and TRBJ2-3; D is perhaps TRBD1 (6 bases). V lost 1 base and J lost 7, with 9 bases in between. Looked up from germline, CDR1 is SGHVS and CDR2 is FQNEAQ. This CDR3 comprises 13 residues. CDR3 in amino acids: CASSLGRGNTQYF. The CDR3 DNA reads TGTGCCAGCAGCTTAGGAAGGGGGAATACGCAGTATTTT.

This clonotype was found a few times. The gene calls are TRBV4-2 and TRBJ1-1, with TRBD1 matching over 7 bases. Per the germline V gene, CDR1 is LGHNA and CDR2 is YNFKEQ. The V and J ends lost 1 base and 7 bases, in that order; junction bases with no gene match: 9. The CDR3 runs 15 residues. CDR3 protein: CASSQGAQGNNEAFF. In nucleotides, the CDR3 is TGTGCCAGCAGCCAAGGGGCACAGGGGAATAATGAAGCTTTCTTT.

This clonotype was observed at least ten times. The CDR3 region is CAISGDGTGELFF. In DNA form, the CDR3 reads TGTGCCATCAGTGGTGACGGAACCGGGGAGCTGTTTTTT. The chain carries TRBV10-3 and TRBJ2-2; no firm D call. The CDR3 extends over 13 amino acids. CDR1 ENHRY and CDR2 SYGVKD come from the germline V gene. V was shortened by 4 bases and J by 5 bases, with 8 bases between the two germline ends.

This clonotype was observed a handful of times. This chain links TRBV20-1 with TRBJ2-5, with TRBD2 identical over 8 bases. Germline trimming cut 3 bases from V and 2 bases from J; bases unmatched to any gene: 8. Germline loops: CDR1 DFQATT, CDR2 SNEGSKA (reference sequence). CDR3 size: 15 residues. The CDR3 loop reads CSARKFSGDQETQYF. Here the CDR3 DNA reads TGCAGTGCTAGGAAATTTAGCGGGGATCAAGAGACCCAGTACTTC.

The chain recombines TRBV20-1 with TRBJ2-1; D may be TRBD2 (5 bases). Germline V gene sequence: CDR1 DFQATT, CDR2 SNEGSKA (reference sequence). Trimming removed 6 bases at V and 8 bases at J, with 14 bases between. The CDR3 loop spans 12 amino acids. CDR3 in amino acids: CSATLVSDEQFF. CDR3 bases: TGCAGTGCCACACTAGTCTCCGATGAGCAGTTCTTC.

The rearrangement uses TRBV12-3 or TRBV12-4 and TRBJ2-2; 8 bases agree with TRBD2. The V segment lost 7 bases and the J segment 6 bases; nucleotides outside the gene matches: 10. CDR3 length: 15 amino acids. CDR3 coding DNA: TGTGCCAGCAAACCCGGGGGGGGGTTTGCCGGGGAGCTGTTTTTT. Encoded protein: CASKPGGGFAGELFF.

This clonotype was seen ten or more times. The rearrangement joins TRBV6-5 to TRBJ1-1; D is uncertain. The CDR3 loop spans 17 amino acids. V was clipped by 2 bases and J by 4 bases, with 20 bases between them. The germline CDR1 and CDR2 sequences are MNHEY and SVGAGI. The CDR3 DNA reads TGTGCCAGCAGTTACCCGACGAAGGGCTACGATTCCACTGAAGCTTTCTTT. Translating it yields CASSYPTKGYDSTEAFF.

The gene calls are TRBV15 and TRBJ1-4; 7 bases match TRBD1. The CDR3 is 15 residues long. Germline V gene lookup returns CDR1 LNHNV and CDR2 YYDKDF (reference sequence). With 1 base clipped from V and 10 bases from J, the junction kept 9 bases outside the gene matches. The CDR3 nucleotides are TGTGCCACCAGCAGAGTAGTAGGACAGGTGCCAAAACTGTTTTTT. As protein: CATSRVVGQVPKLFF.

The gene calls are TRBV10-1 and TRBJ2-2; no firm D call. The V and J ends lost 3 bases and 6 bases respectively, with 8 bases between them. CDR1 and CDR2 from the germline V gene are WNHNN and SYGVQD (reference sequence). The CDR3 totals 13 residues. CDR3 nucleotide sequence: TGCGCCAGCAGTGATCCGGGTGCCGGGGAGCTGTTTTTT. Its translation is CASSDPGAGELFF.

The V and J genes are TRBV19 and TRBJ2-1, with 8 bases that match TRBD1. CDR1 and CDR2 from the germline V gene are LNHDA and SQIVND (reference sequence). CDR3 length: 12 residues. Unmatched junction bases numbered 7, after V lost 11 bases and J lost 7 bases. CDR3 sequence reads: CASGDRSNEQFF. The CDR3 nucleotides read TGTGCCTCGGGGGACAGGTCAAATGAGCAGTTCTTC.

The CDR3 here is CSVDVTVWAEYF. The CDR3 bases are TGCAGCGTTGATGTAACAGTGTGGGCCGAGTACTTC. The chain is built from TRBV29-1 and TRBJ2-5; the D is unclear. The V end lost 3 bases, the J end lost 12 bases, and 17 bases lay between the germline ends. Germline assignment: CDR1 SQVTM and CDR2 ANQGSEA. The CDR3 is made up of 12 amino acids.